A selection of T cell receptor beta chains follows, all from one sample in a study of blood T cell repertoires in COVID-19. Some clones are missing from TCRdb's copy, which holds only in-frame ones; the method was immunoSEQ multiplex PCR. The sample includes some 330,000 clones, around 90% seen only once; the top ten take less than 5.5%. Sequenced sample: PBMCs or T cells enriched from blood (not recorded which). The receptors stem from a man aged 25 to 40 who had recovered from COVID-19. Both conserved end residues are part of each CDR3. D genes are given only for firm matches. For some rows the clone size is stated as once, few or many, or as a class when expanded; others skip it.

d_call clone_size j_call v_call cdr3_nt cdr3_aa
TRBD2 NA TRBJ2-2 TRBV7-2 TGTGCCAGCAGCCCTAGCGGGGGGGCTACCGGGGAGCTGTTTTTT CASSPSGGATGELFF
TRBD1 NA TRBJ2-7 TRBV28 TGTGCCAGCAGGGAGACAGGGGGGAGGAACGAGCAGTACTTC CASRETGGRNEQYF
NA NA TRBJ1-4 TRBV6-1 TGTGCCAGCAGTGAAAGGGGGAGGGATGAAAAACTGTTTTTT CASSERGRDEKLFF
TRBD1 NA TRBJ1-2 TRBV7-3 TGTGCCAGCAGCCCACCCCTTGGGACAGGGGTTCGGGCTAGTGGCTACACCTTC CASSPPLGTGVRASGYTF
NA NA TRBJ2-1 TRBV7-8 TGTGCCAGCAGCTGGGGCCCAAACAATGAGCAGTTCTTC CASSWGPNNEQFF
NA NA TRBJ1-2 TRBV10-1 TGCGCCAGCAGTAACAGCAACAACTATGGCTACACCTTC CASSNSNNYGYTF
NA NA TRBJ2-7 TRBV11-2 TGTGCCAGCAGCTTGCTCTCGGTTGAGCAGTACTTC CASSLLSVEQYF
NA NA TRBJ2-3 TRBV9 TGTGCCAGCAGCCTCGGGGTAACTAGCACAGATACGCAGTATTTT CASSLGVTSTDTQYF
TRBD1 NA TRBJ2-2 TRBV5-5 TGTGCCAGCAGCTTCGCCGGGACAGGGAAGGCCGGGGAGCTGTTTTTT CASSFAGTGKAGELFF
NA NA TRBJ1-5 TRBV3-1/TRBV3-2 TGTGCCAGCAGCCATGGGGGGGTCAATCAGCCCCAGCATTTT CASSHGGVNQPQHF
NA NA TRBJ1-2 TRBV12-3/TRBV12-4 TGTGCCAGCAGTTTAGGGCCGGGTCCTAAGACCTTC CASSLGPGPKTF
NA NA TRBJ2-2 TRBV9 TGTGCCAGCAGCGCCCGTGGTAGCGCGGGCACCGGGGAGCTGTTTTTT CASSARGSAGTGELFF
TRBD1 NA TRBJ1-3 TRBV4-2 TGTGCCAGCAGCCAAGATCCAGTGGGACAGGGGACAAAAAACACCATATATTTT CASSQDPVGQGTKNTIYF
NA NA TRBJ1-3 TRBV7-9 TGTGCCAGCAGCCCCCGCGTGTACTCTGGAAACACCATATATTTT CASSPRVYSGNTIYF
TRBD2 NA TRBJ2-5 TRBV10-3 TGTGCCATCAGTATACAGTGGATGCGGACTAGCGGGCAAGAGACCCAGTACTTC CAISIQWMRTSGQETQYF
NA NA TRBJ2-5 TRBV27 TGTGCCAGCAGTTTCTCCGGAGAGACCCAGTACTTC CASSFSGETQYF
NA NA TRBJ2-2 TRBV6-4 TGTGCCAGCAGTGGTCAGGGGGGCACCGGGGAGCTGTTTTTT CASSGQGGTGELFF
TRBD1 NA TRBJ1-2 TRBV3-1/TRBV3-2 TGTGCCAGCAGCCAAGGGACAGGGGGTAGATATGGCTACACCTTC CASSQGTGGRYGYTF
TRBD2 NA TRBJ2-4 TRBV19 TGTGCCAGTAGTAGGGCTAGCGGGAGGAACATTCAGTACTTC CASSRASGRNIQYF
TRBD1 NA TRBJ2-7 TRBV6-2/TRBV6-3 TGTGCCAGCAGCTCCGGGACAGGGATGGCCTACGAGCAGTACTTC CASSSGTGMAYEQYF
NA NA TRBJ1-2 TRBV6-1 TGTGCCAGCAGTCCGGACAACCGGAATGGCTACACCTTC CASSPDNRNGYTF
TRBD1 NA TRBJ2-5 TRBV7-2 TGTGCCAGCAGCGTAGGACAGGGAAGAACAACCCAGTACTTC CASSVGQGRTTQYF
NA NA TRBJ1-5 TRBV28 TGTGCCAGCAGTCTTCGCAGGGACTATAGCAATCAGCCCCAGCATTTT CASSLRRDYSNQPQHF
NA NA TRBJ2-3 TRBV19 TGTGCCAGTGGTGACTACGGAGATACGCAGTATTTT CASGDYGDTQYF
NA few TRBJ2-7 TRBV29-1 TGCAGCGCCCGGGACTCAACCTACGAGCAGTACTTC CSARDSTYEQYF
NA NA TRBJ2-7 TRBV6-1 TGTGCCAGCAGTGAAGCTACAGCTTTACACTACGAGCAGTACTTC CASSEATALHYEQYF
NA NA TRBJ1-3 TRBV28 TGTGCCAGCAGTTTTTCTTCTCCGGGATCTGGGAACACCATATATTTT CASSFSSPGSGNTIYF
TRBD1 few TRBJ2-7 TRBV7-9 TGTGCCAGCAGCTCCACTACCGGGACAGGGGGAGGTGAGCAGTACTTC CASSSTTGTGGGEQYF
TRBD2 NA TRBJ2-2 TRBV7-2 TGTGCCAGCAGCTTAGGCTGGGAGGGCCCCGACACCGGGGAGCTGTTTTTT CASSLGWEGPDTGELFF
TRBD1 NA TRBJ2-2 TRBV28 TGTGCCAGCAGAGGTCCCGGGACAGGGATTGCGTGGGAGCTGTTTTTT CASRGPGTGIAWELFF
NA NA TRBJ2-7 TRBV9 TGTGCCAGCAGCGTAGGCGGGATGGGCTACGAGCAGTACTTC CASSVGGMGYEQYF
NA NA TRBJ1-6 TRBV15 TGTGCCACCAGCAGAGGACAGAAGAATTCACCCCTCCACTTT CATSRGQKNSPLHF
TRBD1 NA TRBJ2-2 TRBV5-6 TGTGCCAGCAGCTCATTTACAGGGGGCACCACCGGGGAGCTGTTTTTT CASSSFTGGTTGELFF
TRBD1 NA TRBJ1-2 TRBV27 TGTGCCAGCAGAACAGGGGCGCATGGCTACACCTTC CASRTGAHGYTF
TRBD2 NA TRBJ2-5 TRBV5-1 TGCGCCAGCAGCTTGGCCGGGAGGCTGGAGACCCAGTACTTC CASSLAGRLETQYF
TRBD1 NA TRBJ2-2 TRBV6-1 TGTGCCAGCAGTGAAGCGGGGCAGGGGGCCGGCACCGGGGAGCTGTTTTTT CASSEAGQGAGTGELFF
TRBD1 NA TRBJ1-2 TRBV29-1 TGCAGCGTTGAAGATCCAGGGGGCGAGAGACGCTATGGCTACACCTTC CSVEDPGGERRYGYTF
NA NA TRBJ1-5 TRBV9 TGTGCCAGCAGCGTGGGAGGGAATAGCAATCAGCCCCAGCATTTT CASSVGGNSNQPQHF
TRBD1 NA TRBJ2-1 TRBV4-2 TGTGCCAGCAGCCAAGAAGGGGGCAGGGGGCTCAATGAGCAGTTCTTC CASSQEGGRGLNEQFF
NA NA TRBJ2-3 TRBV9 TGTGCCAGCAGCGTAGGACTACGTCTATACACAGATACGCAGTATTTT CASSVGLRLYTDTQYF
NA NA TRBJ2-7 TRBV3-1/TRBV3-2 TGTGCCAGCAGCCCGGGGGGACAACCCATCTACGAGCAGTACTTC CASSPGGQPIYEQYF
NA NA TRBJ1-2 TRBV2 TGTGCCAGCCCAGGGTTCAACTATGGCTACACCTTC CASPGFNYGYTF
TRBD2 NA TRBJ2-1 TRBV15 TGTGCCACCAGCGAGGGCGGGGGGCGTTCCTACAATGAGCAGTTCTTC CATSEGGGRSYNEQFF
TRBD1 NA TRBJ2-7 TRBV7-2 TGTGCCAGCAGCTTAGGACAGGGGCAAACCTACGAGCAGTACTTC CASSLGQGQTYEQYF
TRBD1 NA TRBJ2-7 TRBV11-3 TGTGCCAGCAGCGAAGACGGGGACAGGGGTTACGAGCAGTACTTC CASSEDGDRGYEQYF
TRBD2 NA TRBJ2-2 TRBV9 TGTGCCAGCAGCTTCTCGGGACTAGCGGGGGGGGAGCTGTTTTTT CASSFSGLAGGELFF